Listed below are T cell receptor beta chains from one sample, sequenced in a study of blood T cell repertoires in COVID-19. The data were produced by immunoSEQ multiplex PCR, yet TCRdb's version contains in-frame clones alone and is incomplete. The repertoire includes approximately 110,000 clones, more than 80% of them detected once, and more than 8% sits in the top ten. The sample consisted of peripheral blood. Source of these receptors: a woman in her 70s with acute or convalescent COVID-19. Each CDR3 is given with its conserved first and last residue. The order of the fields is CDR3 DNA, CDR3 protein, D gene, V gene, clone size, J gene. The D gene is left open where the match is weak. The size of a clone is reported for some rows only, either as once, few or many, or as a class for expanded clones.

TGTGCCAGCAGACGTCTAGCGGGAGTGACAGATACGCAGTATTTT,CASRRLAGVTDTQYF,TRBD2,TRBV28,NA,TRBJ2-3
TGTGCCTGGAGTCCCCGGACAGGAGTCAACAATCAGCCCCAGCATTTT,CAWSPRTGVNNQPQHF,TRBD1,TRBV30,NA,TRBJ1-5
TGTGCCAGCAGTTTACCGACAGGGGGCGATGGAAACACTGAAGCTTTCTTT,CASSLPTGGDGNTEAFF,TRBD1,TRBV28,NA,TRBJ1-1
TGTGCCAGCAGTGAGCAACAGCAAAACATTCAGTACTTC,CASSEQQQNIQYF,NA,TRBV2,NA,TRBJ2-4
TGTGCCAGCAGACCTCTAAGGGTTCGGTCAGCGGGGGAAGTCCAAGAGACCCAGTACTTC,CASRPLRVRSAGEVQETQYF,TRBD2,TRBV6-2/TRBV6-3,NA,TRBJ2-5
TGTGCCAACAGCGTCGACTATTACAATGAGCAGTTCTTC,CANSVDYYNEQFF,NA,TRBV7-3,NA,TRBJ2-1
TGTGCCAGCAGCCGCCTAGCGACCGGGGAGCTGTTTTTT,CASSRLATGELFF,NA,TRBV7-8,NA,TRBJ2-2
TGTGCCGTGGGCCCCGGTCGTGGTGAGACCCAGTACTTC,CAVGPGRGETQYF,NA,TRBV2,NA,TRBJ2-5
TGTGCCAGCAGCTTTTTCAGCGCAGGGGATGGGCAGCCCCAGCATTTT,CASSFFSAGDGQPQHF,NA,TRBV5-6,NA,TRBJ1-5
TGCGCCAGCAGCCAAGATAGTTTAGCTTCAGATACGCAGTATTTT,CASSQDSLASDTQYF,NA,TRBV4-3,NA,TRBJ2-3
TGTGCCAGCAGCCCGGAGGGGGGGGGTGTGTTCTTC,CASSPEGGGVFF,NA,TRBV6-6,NA,TRBJ2-1
TGTGCCAGCTCACCTATACCGGGACAGGGAAGCTCTGGAAACACCATATATTTT,CASSPIPGQGSSGNTIYF,TRBD1,TRBV18,NA,TRBJ1-3
TGTGCCAGCAGTCCAATAGCGGGAGGGAACACCGGGGAGCTGTTTTTT,CASSPIAGGNTGELFF,TRBD2,TRBV28,NA,TRBJ2-2
TGTGCCAGCAGCTTGTTGGCAGTTCAGGCTGGAAACACCATATATTTT,CASSLLAVQAGNTIYF,NA,TRBV5-6,NA,TRBJ1-3
TGTGCCAGCAGCTTAGCAGGCGGGACTAGCGGGGGCGAGCAGTACTTC,CASSLAGGTSGGEQYF,TRBD2,TRBV7-8,few,TRBJ2-7
TGCAGCGTTGAAATAGCGGCGGGCACAGATACGCAGTATTTT,CSVEIAAGTDTQYF,NA,TRBV29-1,NA,TRBJ2-3
TGTGCCTGGAGTGTGCCGGGACAGGGTACCTCCGAGCAGTACTTC,CAWSVPGQGTSEQYF,TRBD1,TRBV30,NA,TRBJ2-7
TGTGCCAGCAGCAAAGTGTTGGGGCTAGTCTCCGATACGCAGTATTTT,CASSKVLGLVSDTQYF,NA,TRBV21-1,NA,TRBJ2-3
TGTGCCAGCAGCCAAGGTCAGGGGACCTTTAGCGGGCGGAGCTCCTACAATGAGCAGTTCTTC,CASSQGQGTFSGRSSYNEQFF,NA,TRBV14,NA,TRBJ2-1
TGTGCCAGCTCCAGGCTAGCGGGGGACTACAATGAGCAGTTCTTC,CASSRLAGDYNEQFF,TRBD2,TRBV7-9,NA,TRBJ2-1
TGTGCCAGCAGTTTAGCTAAAGGGGCTAACACCGGGGAGCTGTTTTTT,CASSLAKGANTGELFF,NA,TRBV27,NA,TRBJ2-2
TGCGCCAGCAGCCAAGATCTTAGGACTAGCGGGGGGGCATTCCCCTACGAGCAGTACTTC,CASSQDLRTSGGAFPYEQYF,TRBD2,TRBV4-3,NA,TRBJ2-7
TGTGCCAGTAGAAACACAGGGAGAGTCGCTGAAGCTTTCTTT,CASRNTGRVAEAFF,NA,TRBV19,few,TRBJ1-1
TGTGCCTCTTCTGCGGGAGGGCCGGGGGAGCAGTTCTTC,CASSAGGPGEQFF,TRBD2,TRBV19,NA,TRBJ2-1
TGTGCCAGCAGCTTGGGTCACCCTAATAACTATGGCTACACCTTC,CASSLGHPNNYGYTF,NA,TRBV5-6,NA,TRBJ1-2
TGTGCCAGCAGTTTAGTACCCCCACAACTAGCGGTTGGCTCTGGGGCCAACGTCCTGACTTTC,CASSLVPPQLAVGSGANVLTF,TRBD2,TRBV27,NA,TRBJ2-6
TGTGCCAGCAGTTTTGTCCTGGCGGCTAACTATGGCTACACCTTC,CASSFVLAANYGYTF,NA,TRBV28,NA,TRBJ1-2
TGTGCCAGCAGTGACCCTAGGAAAAAATACGAGCAGTACTTC,CASSDPRKKYEQYF,NA,TRBV6-4,NA,TRBJ2-7
TGTGCCAGCAGTATCAGCGGGAGTTGGAATGAGCAGTTCTTC,CASSISGSWNEQFF,TRBD2,TRBV28,NA,TRBJ2-1
TGTGCCAGCAGCCCCTCGTCAGGGACAGGGAACAACGAGCAGTACTTC,CASSPSSGTGNNEQYF,TRBD1,TRBV5-4,NA,TRBJ2-7
TGTGCCAGCAGCCCGACCAGACTAGCGGGAGGGCGGATAGATACGCAGTATTTT,CASSPTRLAGGRIDTQYF,TRBD2,TRBV9,NA,TRBJ2-3
TGTGCCTGTACAAGGACTTGGTCCTACAATGAGCAGTTCTTC,CACTRTWSYNEQFF,NA,TRBV30,NA,TRBJ2-1
TGTGCCATCAGAGCGTCTTATTTCACTGAAGCTTTCTTT,CAIRASYFTEAFF,NA,TRBV10-3,NA,TRBJ1-1
TGTGCCAGCAGCTTAGCTAGTGGGGGACTAGCGAGCCGCACAGATACGCAGTATTTT,CASSLASGGLASRTDTQYF,TRBD2,TRBV7-9,NA,TRBJ2-3
TGTGCCAGCAGTCCGATCCTCCAGAGCGGGAGGAGAGAGACCCAGTACTTC,CASSPILQSGRRETQYF,TRBD2,TRBV27,once,TRBJ2-5
TGTGCCAGCAGTGATACTAGGACAGGGATGAACACTGAAGCTTTCTTT,CASSDTRTGMNTEAFF,TRBD1,TRBV25-1,NA,TRBJ1-1
TGTGCCAGCAGCTTGTCCGGGGTAGGCTTTAGCAATCAGCCCCAGCATTTT,CASSLSGVGFSNQPQHF,NA,TRBV5-5,NA,TRBJ1-5
TGTGCCAGCTCACAAACAGACGAGCAGTACTTC,CASSQTDEQYF,NA,TRBV18,NA,TRBJ2-7
TGTGCCTGGAGTGTACAGGGCTATGGCTACACCTTC,CAWSVQGYGYTF,NA,TRBV30,NA,TRBJ1-2
TGTGCCAGCAGGAGGACAGGGTGGGAGAACACTGAAGCTTTCTTT,CASRRTGWENTEAFF,TRBD1,TRBV6-5,NA,TRBJ1-1
TGTGCCAGCAGCCCTCGGGGGGGAAGCACAGATACGCAGTATTTT,CASSPRGGSTDTQYF,TRBD2,TRBV2,once,TRBJ2-3
TGTGCTAGTGGCGCCGGAGAGTTTTATGGCTACACCTTC,CASGAGEFYGYTF,NA,TRBV12-5,NA,TRBJ1-2
TGTGCCAGCAGTGACCTCCCGGATTGGACTAGCGGGAGTTCGGAGCAGTACTTC,CASSDLPDWTSGSSEQYF,TRBD2,TRBV25-1,NA,TRBJ2-7
TGTGCCAGCAGCCCAGCGGGAGGGTCCCCCGAGCAGTACTTC,CASSPAGGSPEQYF,TRBD2,TRBV28,NA,TRBJ2-7
TGCAGCGTCCTGACAGGGCCCCGTGGGCGAAACGAGCAGTACTTC,CSVLTGPRGRNEQYF,TRBD1,TRBV29-1,NA,TRBJ2-7
TGTGCCAGCAGTTACGGCCGTTGGGAAAAACTGTTTTTT,CASSYGRWEKLFF,NA,TRBV6-5,NA,TRBJ1-4
TGTGCCAGCAGCCTCATAGCGGGAGGGGGGGACAATGAGCAGTTCTTC,CASSLIAGGGDNEQFF,TRBD2,TRBV5-5,NA,TRBJ2-1
TGTGCCAGCAGTTTAGCCTATCAGCCCCAGCATTTT,CASSLAYQPQHF,NA,TRBV6-2/TRBV6-3,NA,TRBJ1-5
TGTGCCTGGAATAGCGGGGGGGCCCGAGAGACCCAGTACTTC,CAWNSGGARETQYF,TRBD2,TRBV30,once,TRBJ2-5
TGCAGCGTTGCCGGACTAGCGCCATCAGATACGCAGTATTTT,CSVAGLAPSDTQYF,TRBD2,TRBV29-1,NA,TRBJ2-3
TGTGCCAGCAGCTCGACTAGCGGGGGGGTCACAGATACGCAGTATTTT,CASSSTSGGVTDTQYF,TRBD2,TRBV3-1/TRBV3-2,NA,TRBJ2-3
TGTGCCACTGCCGGGACTAGCGGGGTCCATGAGCAGTTCTTC,CATAGTSGVHEQFF,TRBD2,TRBV27,NA,TRBJ2-1